This T cell receptor (beta chain) is from a study of blood T cell repertoires in COVID-19. This CDR3 spans 16 amino acids. V dropped 4 bases and J dropped 3 bases, with 15 bases sitting between them. CDR1 and CDR2 from the germline V gene are MNHEY and SVGAGI. This table comes from immunoSEQ multiplex PCR, and its TCRdb copy is limited to in-frame clones, with some not included. The table records some 87,000 clones, about 84% of them present only once. J is TRBJ2-2 and V is TRBV6-5; no definite D call. The source of this sequence is a human donor in a cohort sampled during active COVID-19. Source material: peripheral blood. The chain's CDR3 is CASSFRVPIHTGELFF. In DNA, the CDR3 is TGTGCCAGCAGTTTCCGGGTCCCGATACACACCGGGGAGCTGTTTTTT.